This is a list of T cell receptor beta chains from one sample in a study of T cell responses to AZD1222 COVID-19 vaccine. Clones were sequenced by immunoSEQ multiplex PCR, and TCRdb holds only the in-frame ones, with some missing. Found here are under 150,000 clones, nearly 95% of them singletons; the top ten hold 3% to 4.5%. The sequencing here drew on peripheral blood, taken 28 days after the second AZD1222 dose. Receptors originate from an adult who received the AZD1222 COVID-19 vaccine. The CDR3 runs from the conserved cysteine through the conserved F or W. The D gene is left open where the match is weak. Where a row states a size, it is once, few, many or the class of an expanded clone; other rows omit it.

v_gene	abundance	j_gene	d_gene	CDR3nt	CDR3aa
TRBV30	.	TRBJ1-1	.	TGTGCCTGGAGTCGAGAGGGGGCTTTCTTT	CAWSREGAFF
TRBV28	once	TRBJ1-5	.	TGTGCCAGCAGTTTCAGCGGTACGAACAATCAGCCCCAGCATTTT	CASSFSGTNNQPQHF
TRBV7-9	.	TRBJ2-3	TRBD2	TGTGCCAGCAGCTTAGGACTAGCGGGAGATTATGGGGGGCCAGATACGCAGTATTTT	CASSLGLAGDYGGPDTQYF
TRBV2	.	TRBJ2-5	TRBD2	TGTGCCAGCAGGGCCTCTACTAGCGGGATAGAGACCCAGTACTTC	CASRASTSGIETQYF
TRBV5-1	.	TRBJ1-5	.	TGCGCCAGCAGCTTGGGACAGCCTAATAGCAATCAGCCCCAGCATTTT	CASSLGQPNSNQPQHF
TRBV12-3/TRBV12-4	.	TRBJ1-5	.	TGTGCCAGCAGCCGACGGAGCAATCAGCCCCAGCATTTT	CASSRRSNQPQHF
TRBV3-1/TRBV3-2	.	TRBJ2-1	.	TGTGCCAGCAGCCAAGACGCGGGAACAAACAATGAGCAGTTCTTC	CASSQDAGTNNEQFF
TRBV7-9	.	TRBJ1-1	.	TGTGCCAGCAGCCCCCTCAGCTCTGTTCCTGAAGCTTTCTTT	CASSPLSSVPEAFF
TRBV4-3	.	TRBJ2-1	TRBD2	TGCGCCAGCAGCCGGACGGGGACTAGCGGACAGACTAGATACAATGAGCAGTTCTTC	CASSRTGTSGQTRYNEQFF
TRBV5-6	.	TRBJ2-1	.	TGTGCCAGCAGCAAACCCCCTTTTGGTGAGCAGTTCTTC	CASSKPPFGEQFF
TRBV5-1	.	TRBJ2-7	.	TGCGCCAGCAGCTTGCAAGACTCCTACGAGCAGTACTTC	CASSLQDSYEQYF
TRBV7-9	.	TRBJ2-7	.	TGTGCCAGCAGCCCGCTCGGTTTTCGGTACTTC	CASSPLGFRYF
TRBV14	.	TRBJ1-1	.	TGTGCCAGCAGCCACCGGGAAGAAGCCACTGAAGCTTTCTTT	CASSHREEATEAFF
TRBV28	.	TRBJ2-3	.	TGTGCCAGCAGTTTAATTAGCACAGATACGCAGTATTTT	CASSLISTDTQYF
TRBV24-1	.	TRBJ1-2	TRBD1	TGTGCCACCAGTGATCCGGACAGGAACTATGGCTACACCTTC	CATSDPDRNYGYTF
TRBV28	.	TRBJ2-5	.	TGTGCCAGCAGTTTATTCCTCCAAGGGGCCCAGTACTTC	CASSLFLQGAQYF
TRBV6-2/TRBV6-3	.	TRBJ2-3	TRBD2	TGTGCCAGCAGTTACTCCACGCGGGAGCCGACAGATACGCAGTATTTT	CASSYSTREPTDTQYF
TRBV6-5	.	TRBJ1-5	.	TGTGCCAGCAGCCTACAGGGCGGGCAGCCCCAGCATTTT	CASSLQGGQPQHF
TRBV28	.	TRBJ1-5	.	TGTGCCAGCAGCCTCTTGGGGCTCGACATTAATTTT	CASSLLGLDINF
TRBV9	.	TRBJ1-6	.	TGTGCCAGCAGCGCCTCGGGACACCAGAATTCACCCCTCCACTTT	CASSASGHQNSPLHF
TRBV7-9	.	TRBJ1-1	.	TGTGCCAGCAGCTCGACAGAGCTGAACACTGAAGCTTTCTTT	CASSSTELNTEAFF
TRBV7-2	.	TRBJ2-1	TRBD1	TGTGCCAGCAGCTTAGATCACTCCGGCGGACAGGACCTGTTCTTC	CASSLDHSGGQDLFF
TRBV5-1	.	TRBJ2-7	TRBD2	TGCGCCAGCAGCCCGTCTGGCGGGAGGTTAGACGAGCAGTACTTC	CASSPSGGRLDEQYF
TRBV6-5	.	TRBJ1-2	TRBD1	TGTGCCAGCAGTTACAGCAGGGGGCTGGATGGCTACACCTTC	CASSYSRGLDGYTF
TRBV7-9	.	TRBJ1-2	TRBD1	TGTGCCAGCAGCTTAGCGGGGACAGGGGGCTATGGCTACACCTTC	CASSLAGTGGYGYTF
TRBV6-6	.	TRBJ1-5	.	TGTGCCAGCAGTACCCCCTCGACAGGCAATCAGCCCCAGCATTTT	CASSTPSTGNQPQHF
TRBV6-1	.	TRBJ2-7	.	TGTGCCAGCAGTGCAGCCCAACAGTCCTACGAGCAGTACTTC	CASSAAQQSYEQYF
TRBV9	.	TRBJ1-6	.	TGTGCCAGCAGCGCGGACGTACCACCCCTCCACTTT	CASSADVPPLHF
TRBV27	.	TRBJ1-4	.	TGTGCCAGCAGTTTAGATGCAACTAATGAAAAACTGTTTTTT	CASSLDATNEKLFF
TRBV9	.	TRBJ1-2	.	TGTGCCAGCAGCCCTCCGTGGAGTAACTATGGCTACACCTTC	CASSPPWSNYGYTF
TRBV7-8	few	TRBJ1-2	.	TGTGCCAGCAGTTTGATGTCGGGGCAGGGAAGTGGCTACACCTTC	CASSLMSGQGSGYTF
TRBV7-2	.	TRBJ1-5	TRBD1	TGTGCCAGCAGCACAGGGACAGGGAGCAATCAGCCCCAGCATTTT	CASSTGTGSNQPQHF
TRBV12-3/TRBV12-4	.	TRBJ1-2	.	TGTGCCGCCCAAAGGGCGGCGAACTATGGCTACACCTTC	CAAQRAANYGYTF
TRBV4-2	.	TRBJ2-7	.	TGTGCCAGCAGCCAAGAGGGCTATACCTACGAGCAGTACTTC	CASSQEGYTYEQYF
TRBV27	.	TRBJ1-3	.	TGTGCCAGCAGTCGTGTGCCCTCTGGAAACACCATATATTTT	CASSRVPSGNTIYF
TRBV3-1/TRBV3-2	once	TRBJ1-5	.	TGTGCCAGCGGAGCGGGACCTGGTACCTACCAGCATTTT	CASGAGPGTYQHF
TRBV4-3	.	TRBJ2-6	TRBD1	TGCGCCAGCAGCCAAGAGCCACTCGACAGGGAAGGGGCCAACGTCCTGACTTTC	CASSQEPLDREGANVLTF
TRBV6-5	.	TRBJ2-7	TRBD2	TGTGCCAGCAGTTACCGGGGGGGAAACGAGCAGTACTTC	CASSYRGGNEQYF
TRBV2	.	TRBJ1-1	.	TGTGCCAGCCTTCCTAACATGAACACTGAAGCTTTCTTT	CASLPNMNTEAFF
TRBV11-3	.	TRBJ1-4	TRBD1	TGTGCCAGCAGCTTAACAGGGGAAACTAATGAAAAACTGTTTTTT	CASSLTGETNEKLFF
TRBV23-1	.	TRBJ2-7	TRBD2	TGCGCCAGCAGTCACCCCGGACTAGCGGGAGGATCGGATCACGAGCAGTACTTC	CASSHPGLAGGSDHEQYF
TRBV9	.	TRBJ2-2	.	TGTGCCAGCAGCGTTACATCGATCACCGGGGAGCTGTTTTTT	CASSVTSITGELFF
TRBV28	.	TRBJ2-2	.	TGTGCCAGCAGGTCACCGGGACAGAACACCGGGGAGCTGTTTTTT	CASRSPGQNTGELFF
TRBV7-2	.	TRBJ2-7	.	TGTGCCAGCAGCTTCCGGGGATTCTCCTACGAGCAGTACTTC	CASSFRGFSYEQYF
TRBV28	.	TRBJ2-2	.	TGTGCCAGCAGTCCCCAACAGGGATACAACACCGGGGAGCTGTTTTTT	CASSPQQGYNTGELFF
TRBV5-6	few	TRBJ2-2	TRBD2	TGTGCCAGCAGCACCGGGACTAGCGCTAACACCGGGGAGCTGTTTTTT	CASSTGTSANTGELFF
TRBV12-3/TRBV12-4	.	TRBJ1-5	.	TGTGCCAGCAGGACAGGCAATCAGCCCCAGCATTTT	CASRTGNQPQHF
TRBV10-3	few	TRBJ2-3	.	TGTGCCATCAGTGAGTCTTCGGATACGCAGTATTTT	CAISESSDTQYF
TRBV11-2	.	TRBJ2-2	.	TGTGCCAGCAGCCTCCGACGGGCCACCGGGGAGCTGTTTTTT	CASSLRRATGELFF
TRBV30	.	TRBJ1-4	.	TGTGCCTGGAGTTCCGGCACAACTAATGAAAAACTGTTTTTT	CAWSSGTTNEKLFF
TRBV28	.	TRBJ1-5	.	TGTGCCAGCAGCCCCCATTATGAGCAGCAGCATTTT	CASSPHYEQQHF
TRBV20-1	.	TRBJ2-7	TRBD2	TGCAGTGCTAGTTCCAGCGGGAGGGATGGCTACGAGCAGTACTTC	CSASSSGRDGYEQYF
TRBV19	.	TRBJ1-2	.	TGTGCCAGTAGTATAGAGGGGAAAGGCGGCTATGGCTACACCTTC	CASSIEGKGGYGYTF
TRBV6-1	.	TRBJ2-7	.	TGTGCCAGCAGTGAAGTGTGGGGAGGAGGGTCCTACGAGCAGTACTTC	CASSEVWGGGSYEQYF
TRBV6-2/TRBV6-3	.	TRBJ2-1	.	TGTGCCAGCAGCCGATCAGGGGCTACCTACAATGAGCAGTTCTTC	CASSRSGATYNEQFF
TRBV19	.	TRBJ2-2	.	TGTGCCAGTAGTTCTCAGAACACCGGGGAGCTGTTTTTT	CASSSQNTGELFF
TRBV2	once	TRBJ2-7	TRBD1	TGTGCCAGCAGGATTAGGACAGGGCTTGGCGAGCAGTACTTC	CASRIRTGLGEQYF
TRBV2	.	TRBJ1-2	.	TGTGCCTGGGTTAGGGTCGGTACTGGCTACACCTTC	CAWVRVGTGYTF
TRBV14	.	TRBJ2-5	.	TGTGCCAGCAGCCAAGGGGCAGGGGCATGGGAGACCCAGTACTTC	CASSQGAGAWETQYF
TRBV5-8	.	TRBJ2-3	TRBD1	TGTGCCAGCAGCGCATTTAAGGGGGCCTTCAGGACAGATACGCAGTATTTT	CASSAFKGAFRTDTQYF